Below are 15 T cell receptor beta chains sequenced from a single sample in a study of early T cells in non-severe SARS-CoV-2 infection. TCRdb re-called the 5' RACE reads with MiXCR, one entry per CDR3 protein. The table records some 96,000 distinct CDR3 sequences, about 11% of them present only once. This sample comprised whole blood, obtained at baseline. The receptors derive from an adult who was a healthcare worker with PCR-confirmed SARS-CoV-2 infection or an uninfected control (not recorded which).

V and J are TRBV6-2 or TRBV6-3 and TRBJ2-7, with 9 bases identical to TRBD2. Germline-derived CDR1 and CDR2 are MNHEY and SVGEGT. V trimming: 7 bases; J trimming: 2 bases; junction bases outside the gene matches: 12. CDR3 size: 16 residues. This CDR3 is CASTGGRLADTYEQYF. The CDR3 DNA sequence: TGTGCCAGCACCGGAGGGAGACTAGCGGACACCTACGAGCAGTACTTC.

This chain links TRBV7-6 with TRBJ1-1; possible D gene TRBD1, 5 bases. The CDR3 runs 16 residues. Trimming took off 6 bases at V and 4 bases at J, with 21 bases between the two ends. Per germline, CDR1 SGHVS and CDR2 FNYEAQ. The CDR3 bases are TGTGCCAGCAGTGGAGAGTTACCCCGGAGGGGCACTGAAGCTTTCTTT. Translated: CASSGELPRRGTEAFF.

This clonotype has just a few counts. This chain joins TRBV5-4 and TRBJ1-1; 9 positions agree with TRBD1. With V trimmed by 6 bases and J by 1 base, 4 bases remained unmatched. CDR3 size: 14 residues. Germline CDR1 is SGHNT and CDR2 is YYREEE (reference sequence). CDR3 sequence reads: CASNRGQRNTEAFF. In DNA, the CDR3 is TGTGCCAGCAACAGGGGGCAGAGGAACACTGAAGCTTTCTTT. The variable domain in full, with the rest retrieved from reference TRBV5-4 and TRBJ1-1, is ETGVTQSPTHLIKTRGQQVTLRCSSQSGHNTVSWYQQALGQGPQFIFQYYREEENGRGNFPPRFSGLQFPNYSSELNVNALELDDSALYLCASNRGQRNTEAFFGQGTRLTVV.

V is TRBV4-3 and J is TRBJ2-1; TRBD2 matches at 10 bases. This CDR3 has 17 amino acids. The J segment lost 5 bases and the V segment lost 0 bases, leaving 7 bases of the junction unmatched. In germline, CDR1 is LGHNA, CDR2 YSLEER. CDR3 sequence: CASSQEWTSGGHNEQFF. CDR3 DNA: TGCGCCAGCAGCCAAGAATGGACTAGCGGCGGACACAATGAGCAGTTCTTC.

This clonotype has at least ten counts. This chain joins TRBV28 and TRBJ1-5; D perhaps matches TRBD1 (6 bases). Germline V gene data show CDR1 as MDHEN and CDR2 as SYDVKM. This CDR3 region has 15 residues. The germline V and J ends were trimmed by 9 bases and 4 bases, with 19 bases remaining between them. In DNA form, the CDR3 reads TGTGCCAGTTTAACCACAGGGCACGGTAATCAGCCCCAGCATTTT. Its protein product is CASLTTGHGNQPQHF.

This clonotype appeared a few times. V usage is TRBV7-3 and J usage is TRBJ2-1, with a tentative D call TRBD2 (6 bases). Germline V CDR1 and CDR2: SGHTA, FQGTGA. The ends were cut back, 6 bases at V and 10 bases at J, with 13 bases in the middle. The CDR3 is made up of 12 amino acids. CDR3 loop: CASSIPGREQFF. CDR3 sequence (DNA): TGTGCCAGCAGTATCCCGGGGAGGGAGCAGTTCTTC.

At least ten counts were recorded for this clonotype. V usage is TRBV10-3 and J usage is TRBJ2-1, with a tentative D call TRBD1 (6 bases). CDR1 and CDR2 from the germline V gene are ENHRY and SYGVKD. The CDR3 is 15 residues long. Trimming removed 4 bases from V and 5 bases from J, with 15 bases in between. The CDR3 nucleotides are TGTGCCATCAGTGGACTCCCGGGACAAAACAATGAGCAGTTCTTC. Its protein product is CAISGLPGQNNEQFF.

This clonotype was counted only a few times. This chain uses TRBV7-6 with TRBJ2-7; 11 positions agree with TRBD2. The CDR3 totals 15 residues. V shed 4 bases and J 4 bases; nucleotides not matched to a gene: 6. CDR1 and CDR2 (germline): SGHVS, FNYEAQ. CDR3 bases: TGTGCCAGCAGCTCGCGACTAGCGGGAAAGTACGAGCAGTACTTC. It is translated as CASSSRLAGKYEQYF.

This clonotype was counted at least ten times. The CDR3, as DNA: TGTGCCAGCAGTCGGACAGGGGGGGGCCAAGAGACCCAGTACTTC. Residues: CASSRTGGGQETQYF. J is TRBJ2-5 and V is TRBV12-3 or TRBV12-4, with 10 bases identical to TRBD1. V shed 5 bases, J shed 1 base, and the junction held 4 bases outside the gene matches. The CDR3 extends over 15 amino acids.

In this sample, this clonotype turned up a few times. This chain links TRBV11-2 with TRBJ2-2, with 8 bases lining up with TRBD2. The CDR3 sequence is 15 residues long. The V gene's germline CDR1 is SGHAT and CDR2 FQNNGV. With V trimmed by 1 base and J by 8 bases, 6 bases remained unmatched. The CDR3 nucleotides read TGTGCCAGCAGCTTAGGGACTAGCCTCACTGGGGAGCTGTTTTTT. Translating gives CASSLGTSLTGELFF.

The chain is built from TRBV20-1 and TRBJ2-1; D remains ambiguous. This CDR3 has 18 amino acids. V was shortened by 1 base and J by 0 bases, with 19 bases between the two germline ends. CDR1 and CDR2 (germline): DFQATT, SNEGSKA (reference sequence). CDR3 coding DNA: TGCAGTGCTAGAGCTAACGGCCCGTTCCGGAGCTCCTACAATGAGCAGTTCTTC. Protein sequence: CSARANGPFRSSYNEQFF.

This clonotype has more than one count but fewer than ten. V gene TRBV19 combines with J gene TRBJ2-7; no firm D call. V gave up 5 bases and J gave up 5 bases, with 7 bases separating them. CDR3 size: 11 residues. The germline V gene has CDR1 LNHDA and CDR2 SQIVND (reference sequence). The CDR3 DNA reads as TGTGCCAGTAGTTTTCGCCACGAGCAGTACTTC. Translated, it gives CASSFRHEQYF. Together with reference TRBV19 and TRBJ2-7, the CDR3 gives the full variable domain: DGGITQSPKYLFRKEGQNVTLSCEQNLNHDAMYWYRQDPGQGLRLIYYSQIVNDFQKGDIAEGYSVSREKKESFPLTVTSAQKNPTAFYLCASSFRHEQYFGPGTRLTVT.

This clonotype was found many times. The chain recombines TRBV11-2 with TRBJ2-3, with 11 positions matching TRBD2. J lost 3 bases, V lost 6 bases, and 5 bases had no gene match. The germline CDR1 and CDR2 sequences are SGHAT and FQNNGV. This CDR3 is built from 15 residues. The CDR3 sequence is CASSTGTSGTDTQYF. In DNA, the CDR3 is TGTGCCAGCAGTACCGGGACTAGCGGTACAGATACGCAGTATTTT.

There are a few counts of this clonotype. The CDR3 protein is CASSLRTGDDGELFF. The CDR3 DNA reads as TGCGCCAGCAGCTTGAGGACAGGGGATGATGGGGAGCTGTTTTTT. The rearrangement joins TRBV5-1 to TRBJ2-2; 9 bases map to TRBD1. The CDR3 is 15 amino acids. CDR1 and CDR2 (germline): SGHRS, YFSETQ. V dropped 1 base and J dropped 8; count of bases not matched to a gene: 6.

This clonotype was observed at least ten times. V usage is TRBV30 and J usage is TRBJ1-6, with 11 bases matching TRBD1. The CDR3 covers 14 residues. Per the germline V gene, CDR1 is GTSNPN and CDR2 is SVGIG (reference sequence). The V gene end was trimmed by 2 bases and the J gene end by 10 bases; junction bases not matched to a gene: 4. CDR3 nucleotides: TGTGCCTGGAGTTCCGGGACAGGGGGATCACCCCTCCACTTT. Translating gives CAWSSGTGGSPLHF.